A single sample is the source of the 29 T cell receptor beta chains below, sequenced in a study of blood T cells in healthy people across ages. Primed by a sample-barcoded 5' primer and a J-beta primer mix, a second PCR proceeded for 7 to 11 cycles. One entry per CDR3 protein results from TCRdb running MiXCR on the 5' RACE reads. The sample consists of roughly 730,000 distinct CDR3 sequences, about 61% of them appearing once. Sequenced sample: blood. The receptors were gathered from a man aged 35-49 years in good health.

CDR3: CSVDSSPPNEQFF. In DNA, the CDR3 is TGCAGCGTTGATAGCAGCCCACCCAATGAGCAGTTCTTC. J is TRBJ2-1 and V is TRBV29-1; no firm D call. CDR1 is SQVTM and CDR2 is ANQGSEA in the germline V gene. This CDR3 contains 13 residues. The ends were cut back, 3 bases at V and 6 bases at J, with 12 bases in the middle.

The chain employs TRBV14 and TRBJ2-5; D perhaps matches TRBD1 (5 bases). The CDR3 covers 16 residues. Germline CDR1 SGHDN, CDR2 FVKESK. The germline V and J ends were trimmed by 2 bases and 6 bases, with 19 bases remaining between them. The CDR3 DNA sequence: TGTGCCAGCAGCCAATTTAATGTTGGAGTGGACAAGACCCAGTACTTC. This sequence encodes CASSQFNVGVDKTQYF.

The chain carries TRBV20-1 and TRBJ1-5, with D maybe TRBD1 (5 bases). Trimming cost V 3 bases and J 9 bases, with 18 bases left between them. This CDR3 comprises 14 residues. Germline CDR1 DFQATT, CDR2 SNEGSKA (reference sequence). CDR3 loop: CSARSGDRSSPQHF. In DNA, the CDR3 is TGCAGTGCTAGGTCGGGAGACAGATCTTCGCCCCAGCATTTT.

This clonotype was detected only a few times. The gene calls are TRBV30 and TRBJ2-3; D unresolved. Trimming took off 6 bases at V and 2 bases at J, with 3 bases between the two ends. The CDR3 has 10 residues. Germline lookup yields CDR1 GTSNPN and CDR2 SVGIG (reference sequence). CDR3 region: CACVTDTQYF. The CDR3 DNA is TGTGCCTGCGTCACAGATACGCAGTATTTT. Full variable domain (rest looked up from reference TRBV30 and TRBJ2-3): SQTIHQWPATLVQPVGSPLSLECTVEGTSNPNLYWYRQAAGRGLQLLFYSVGIGQISSEVPQNLSASRPQDRQFILSSKKLLLSDSGFYLCACVTDTQYFGPGTRLTVL.

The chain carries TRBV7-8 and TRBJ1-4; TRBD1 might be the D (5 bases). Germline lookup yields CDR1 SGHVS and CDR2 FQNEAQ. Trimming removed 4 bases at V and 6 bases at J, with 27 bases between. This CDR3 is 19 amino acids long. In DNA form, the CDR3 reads TGTGCCAGCAGCTATCCCCGGCCCGGGATGGGTCGGGACCATGAAAAACTGTTTTTT. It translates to CASSYPRPGMGRDHEKLFF.

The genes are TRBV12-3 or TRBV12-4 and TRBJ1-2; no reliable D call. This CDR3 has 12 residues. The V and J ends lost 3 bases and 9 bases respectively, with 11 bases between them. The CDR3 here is CASSFGPSRYTF. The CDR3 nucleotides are TGTGCCAGCAGTTTCGGGCCCAGCCGCTACACCTTC.

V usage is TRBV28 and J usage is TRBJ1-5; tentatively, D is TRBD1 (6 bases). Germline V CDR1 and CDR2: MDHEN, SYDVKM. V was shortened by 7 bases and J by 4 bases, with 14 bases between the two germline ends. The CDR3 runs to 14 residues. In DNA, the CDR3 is TGTGCCAGCAATGGACGGACAGCGAATCAGCCCCAGCATTTT. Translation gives CASNGRTANQPQHF.

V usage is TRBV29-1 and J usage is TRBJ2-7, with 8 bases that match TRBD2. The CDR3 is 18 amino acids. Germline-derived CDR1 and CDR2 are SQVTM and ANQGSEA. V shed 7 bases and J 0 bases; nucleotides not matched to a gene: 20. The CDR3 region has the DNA TGCAGCGCCACCGAGGGTCGAAATAGCGGGGTTGCCTCCTACGAGCAGTACTTC. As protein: CSATEGRNSGVASYEQYF.

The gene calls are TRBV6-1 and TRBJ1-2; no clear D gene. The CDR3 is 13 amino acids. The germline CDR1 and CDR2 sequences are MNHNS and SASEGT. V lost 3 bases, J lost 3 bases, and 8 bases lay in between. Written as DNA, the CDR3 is TGTGCCAGCAGTGAGCAGAGGCACTATGGCTACACCTTC. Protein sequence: CASSEQRHYGYTF.

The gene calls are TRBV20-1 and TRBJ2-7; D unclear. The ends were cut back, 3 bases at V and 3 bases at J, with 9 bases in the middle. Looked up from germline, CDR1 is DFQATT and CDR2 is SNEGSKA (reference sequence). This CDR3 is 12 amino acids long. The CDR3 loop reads CSARSSFYEQYF. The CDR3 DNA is TGCAGTGCTAGGAGTTCGTTCTACGAGCAGTACTTC.

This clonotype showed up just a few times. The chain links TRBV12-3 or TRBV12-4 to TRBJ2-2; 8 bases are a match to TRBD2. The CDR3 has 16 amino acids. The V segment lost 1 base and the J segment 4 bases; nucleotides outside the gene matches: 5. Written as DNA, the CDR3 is TGTGCCAGCAGTTTAGTCGCGGGAGGTCCCACCGGGGAGCTGTTTTTT. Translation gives CASSLVAGGPTGELFF.

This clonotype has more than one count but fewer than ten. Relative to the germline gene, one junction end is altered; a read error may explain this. CDR3 residues: CASRTGTSGYEQYF. The CDR3 DNA follows: TGTGCCAGCAGGACCGGGACTAGCGGCTACGAGCAGTACTTC. The J gene is TRBJ2-7, the V gene TRBV5-1; TRBD2 agrees at 11 bases. The CDR3 is made up of 14 amino acids. CDR1 and CDR2 (germline): SGHRS, YFSETQ. Variable domain in full (rest from reference TRBV5-1 and TRBJ2-7): KAGVTQTPRYLIKTRGQQVTLSCSPISGHRSVSWYQQTPGQGLQFLFEYFSETQRNKGNFPGRFSGRQFSNSRSEMNVSTLELGDSALYLCASRTGTSGYEQYFGPGTRLTVT.

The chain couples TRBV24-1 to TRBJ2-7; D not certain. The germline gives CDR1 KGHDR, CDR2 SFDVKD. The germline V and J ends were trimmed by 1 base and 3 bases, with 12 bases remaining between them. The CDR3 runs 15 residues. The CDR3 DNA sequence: TGTGCCACCAGTGATTTCTCACTCGGGTACTACGAGCAGTACTTC. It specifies CATSDFSLGYYEQYF.

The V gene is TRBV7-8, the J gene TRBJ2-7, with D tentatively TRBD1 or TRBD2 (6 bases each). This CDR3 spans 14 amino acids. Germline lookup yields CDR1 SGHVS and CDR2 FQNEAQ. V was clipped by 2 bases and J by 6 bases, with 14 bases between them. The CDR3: CASSLLGGPGEQYF. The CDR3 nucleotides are TGTGCCAGCAGCTTATTAGGGGGGCCGGGCGAGCAGTACTTC.

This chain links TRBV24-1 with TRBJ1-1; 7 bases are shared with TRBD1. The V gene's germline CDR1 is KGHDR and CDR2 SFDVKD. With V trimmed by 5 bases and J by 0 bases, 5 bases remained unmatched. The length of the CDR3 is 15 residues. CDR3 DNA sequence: TGTGCCACCAGTGCCTCGACAGGGCTGAACACTGAAGCTTTCTTT. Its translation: CATSASTGLNTEAFF.

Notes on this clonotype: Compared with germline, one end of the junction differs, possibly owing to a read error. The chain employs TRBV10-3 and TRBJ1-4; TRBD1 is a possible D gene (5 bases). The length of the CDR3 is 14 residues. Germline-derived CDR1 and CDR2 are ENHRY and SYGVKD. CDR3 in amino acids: CLGHRRATNEKLFF. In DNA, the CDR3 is TGCCTCGGACACCGACGGGCGACTAATGAAAAACTGTTTTTT.

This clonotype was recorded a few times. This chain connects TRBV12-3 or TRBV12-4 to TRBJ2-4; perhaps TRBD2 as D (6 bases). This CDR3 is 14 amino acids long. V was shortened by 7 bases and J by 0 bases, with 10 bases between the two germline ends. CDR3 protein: CASTPGVAKNIQYF. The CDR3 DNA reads TGTGCCAGCACCCCGGGGGTAGCCAAAAACATTCAGTACTTC.

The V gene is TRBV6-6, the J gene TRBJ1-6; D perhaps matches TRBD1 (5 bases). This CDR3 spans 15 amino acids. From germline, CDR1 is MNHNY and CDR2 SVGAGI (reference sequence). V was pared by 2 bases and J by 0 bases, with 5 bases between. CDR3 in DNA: TGTGCCAGCAGTTACGACAGCTCCTATAATTCACCCCTCCACTTT. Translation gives CASSYDSSYNSPLHF.

CDR3 sequence (DNA): TGTGCCAGCAGCGAGGGAGGGCCGACCCAAAACATTCAGTACTTC. Protein sequence: CASSEGGPTQNIQYF. This chain connects TRBV6-2 or TRBV6-3 to TRBJ2-7; 7 bases match TRBD2. The end of the DNA fits TRBJ2-4 better, so the J call may be wrong. The CDR3 is 15 residues long. Germline values: CDR1 MNHEY, CDR2 SVGEGT.

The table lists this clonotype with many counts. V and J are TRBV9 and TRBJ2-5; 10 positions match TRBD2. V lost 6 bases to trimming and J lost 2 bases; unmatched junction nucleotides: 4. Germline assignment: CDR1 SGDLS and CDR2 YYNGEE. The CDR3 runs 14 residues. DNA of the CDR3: TGTGCCAGCACCCTAGCGGGGGAACAAGAGACCCAGTACTTC. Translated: CASTLAGEQETQYF.

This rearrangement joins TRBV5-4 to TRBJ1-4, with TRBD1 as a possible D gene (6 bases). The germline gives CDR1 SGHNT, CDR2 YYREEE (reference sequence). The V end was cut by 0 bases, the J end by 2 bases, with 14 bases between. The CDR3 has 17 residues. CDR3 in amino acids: CASSLEALGGTNEKLFF. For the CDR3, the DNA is TGTGCCAGCAGCTTGGAAGCTCTGGGGGGCACTAATGAAAAACTGTTTTTT.

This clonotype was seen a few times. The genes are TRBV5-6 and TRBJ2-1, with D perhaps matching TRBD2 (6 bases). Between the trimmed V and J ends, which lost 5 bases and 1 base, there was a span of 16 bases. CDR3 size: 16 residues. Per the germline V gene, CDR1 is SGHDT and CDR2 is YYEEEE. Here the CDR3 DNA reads TGTGCCAGCAGACCCCTGGCGGGAATTTCCTACAATGAGCAGTTCTTC. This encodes CASRPLAGISYNEQFF.

Written as DNA, the CDR3 is TGTGCCAGCAGTTCCCAACAGGGGGCGAACAATCAGCCCCAGCATTTT. Amino acid sequence: CASSSQQGANNQPQHF. The chain carries TRBV12-3 or TRBV12-4 and TRBJ1-5, with 9 bases identical to TRBD1. V lost 4 bases to trimming and J lost 3 bases; unmatched junction nucleotides: 7. The CDR3 spans 16 residues.

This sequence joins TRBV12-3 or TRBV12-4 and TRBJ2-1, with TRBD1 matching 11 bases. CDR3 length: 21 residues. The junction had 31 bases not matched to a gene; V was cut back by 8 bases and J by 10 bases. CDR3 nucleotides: TGTGCCAGCTCTCGCCATTGGTCCGGGACAGGGGGAGTGGACTCCAGGGGGGAGCAGTTCTTC. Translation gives CASSRHWSGTGGVDSRGEQFF.

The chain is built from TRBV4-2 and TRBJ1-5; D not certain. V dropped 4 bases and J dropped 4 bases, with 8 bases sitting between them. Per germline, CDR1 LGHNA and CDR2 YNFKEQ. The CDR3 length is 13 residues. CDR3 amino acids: CASSRGENQPQHF. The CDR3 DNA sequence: TGTGCCAGCAGCCGGGGAGAGAATCAGCCCCAGCATTTT.

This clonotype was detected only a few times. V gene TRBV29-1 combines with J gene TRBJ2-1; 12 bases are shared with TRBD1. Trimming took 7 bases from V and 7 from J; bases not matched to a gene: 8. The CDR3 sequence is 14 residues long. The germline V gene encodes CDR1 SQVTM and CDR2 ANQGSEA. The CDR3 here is CSAGTGGYPNEQFF. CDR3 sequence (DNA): TGCAGCGCCGGGACAGGGGGCTATCCTAATGAGCAGTTCTTC.

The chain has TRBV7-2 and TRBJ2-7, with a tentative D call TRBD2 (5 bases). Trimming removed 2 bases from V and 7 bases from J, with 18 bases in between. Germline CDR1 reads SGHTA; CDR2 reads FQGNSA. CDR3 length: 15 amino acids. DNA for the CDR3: TGTGCCAGCAGCTTATATGCGGGTGCCTACAATGAGCAGTACTTC. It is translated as CASSLYAGAYNEQYF.

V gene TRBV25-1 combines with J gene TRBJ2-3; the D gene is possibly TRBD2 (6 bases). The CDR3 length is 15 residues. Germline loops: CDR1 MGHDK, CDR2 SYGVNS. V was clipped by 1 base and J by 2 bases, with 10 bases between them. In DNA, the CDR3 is TGTGCCAGCAGTGAATTGGAGGGCCTCACAGATACGCAGTATTTT. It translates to CASSELEGLTDTQYF.

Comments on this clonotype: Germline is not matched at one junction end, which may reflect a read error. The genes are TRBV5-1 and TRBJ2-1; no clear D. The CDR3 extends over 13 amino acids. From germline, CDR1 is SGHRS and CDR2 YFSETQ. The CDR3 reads CASRFDSNNEQFF. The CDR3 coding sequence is TGCGCCAGCAGGTTCGACTCCAACAATGAGCAGTTCTTC.